This paragraph reports one T cell receptor (beta chain). The method was immunoSEQ multiplex PCR; TCRdb's version includes in-frame clones alone and lacks a portion of them. Counted here are 150,000 to 200,000 clones, around four fifths occurring once; the ten biggest clones make up about 2.3%. This specimen belongs to a study of cytomegalovirus exposure and HLA in healthy donors. Per the germline V gene, CDR1 is SEHNR and CDR2 is FQNEAQ (reference sequence). With V trimmed by 8 bases and J by 8 bases, 11 bases remained unmatched. This CDR3 comprises 14 residues. This chain joins TRBV7-9 and TRBJ1-4; TRBD1 matches at 7 bases. The receptor was isolated from a man younger than 45 in good health and CMV-seropositive. Sample: PBMCs. The CDR3 DNA is TGTGCCAGCGGCCTCACGACAGGGAGAGAAAAACTGTTTTTT. Its protein is CASGLTTGREKLFF.